This TCR beta chain appears in the sequencing data of a study of neurological immune-mediated disorders. This CDR3 is built from 15 residues. V was pared by 6 bases and J by 4 bases, with 9 bases of the junction left unmatched. The germline gives CDR1 DFQATT, CDR2 SNEGSKA (reference sequence). Every sequencing run drew on 15-18 subjects and yielded over 190 million TCR-beta sequences. TCRdb re-called the 5' RACE reads through MiXCR, storing one row per CDR3 protein. The repertoire holds more than 15,000 distinct CDR3 sequences, with 11% to 15% as singletons. The table lists this clonotype with many counts. The antigen is undetermined. Regarding the study as a whole: HTLV-1-associated myelopathy had the most TCR clonal expansion, while multiple sclerosis had the least, a level that fell below healthy controls.

The TCR was taken from a woman aged 55-75 years with HTLV-1-associated myelopathy (HAM/TSP). J is TRBJ1-5 and V is TRBV20-1; TRBD1 matches at 10 bases. Sequenced input: CD4+ T cells from blood. The CDR3 sequence: CSASPGTGANQPQHF. CDR3 bases: TGCAGTGCGTCTCCCGGGACAGGGGCGAATCAGCCCCAGCATTTT.